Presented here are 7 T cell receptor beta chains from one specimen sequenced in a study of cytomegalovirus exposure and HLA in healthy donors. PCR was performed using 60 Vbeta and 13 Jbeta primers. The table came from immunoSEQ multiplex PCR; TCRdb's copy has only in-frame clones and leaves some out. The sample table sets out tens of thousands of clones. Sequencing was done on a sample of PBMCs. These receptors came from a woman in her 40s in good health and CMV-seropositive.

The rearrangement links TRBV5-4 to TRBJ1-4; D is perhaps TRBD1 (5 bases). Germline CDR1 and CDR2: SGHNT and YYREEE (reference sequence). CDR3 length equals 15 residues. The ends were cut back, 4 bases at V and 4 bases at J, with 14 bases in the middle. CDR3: CASSPAGGNNEKLFF. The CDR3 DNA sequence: TGTGCCAGCAGCCCTGCGGGGGGAAATAATGAAAAACTGTTTTTT.

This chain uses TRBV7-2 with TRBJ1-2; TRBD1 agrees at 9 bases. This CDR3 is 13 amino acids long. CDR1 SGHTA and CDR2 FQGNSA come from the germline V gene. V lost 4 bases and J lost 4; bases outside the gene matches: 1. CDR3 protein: CASSSTGGYGYTF. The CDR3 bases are TGTGCCAGCAGCTCGACAGGGGGCTATGGCTACACCTTC.

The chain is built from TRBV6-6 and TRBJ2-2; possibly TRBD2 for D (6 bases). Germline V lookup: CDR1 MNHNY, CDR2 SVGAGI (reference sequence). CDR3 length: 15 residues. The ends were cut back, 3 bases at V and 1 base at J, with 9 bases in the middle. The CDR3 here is CASSYRRENTGELFF. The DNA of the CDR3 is TGTGCCAGCAGTTATAGGCGGGAGAACACCGGGGAGCTGTTTTTT.

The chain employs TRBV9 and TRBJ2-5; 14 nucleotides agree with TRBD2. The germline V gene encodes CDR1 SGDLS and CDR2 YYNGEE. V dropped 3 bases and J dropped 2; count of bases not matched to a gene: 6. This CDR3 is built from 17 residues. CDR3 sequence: CASSEGGLAGEQETQYF. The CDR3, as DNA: TGTGCCAGCAGCGAGGGGGGACTAGCGGGGGAGCAAGAGACCCAGTACTTC. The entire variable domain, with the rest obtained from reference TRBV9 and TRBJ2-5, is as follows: DSGVTQTPKHLITATGQRVTLRCSPRSGDLSVYWYQQSLDQGLQFLIQYYNGEERAKGNILERFSAQQFPDLHSELNLSSLELGDSALYFCASSEGGLAGEQETQYFGPGTRLLVL.

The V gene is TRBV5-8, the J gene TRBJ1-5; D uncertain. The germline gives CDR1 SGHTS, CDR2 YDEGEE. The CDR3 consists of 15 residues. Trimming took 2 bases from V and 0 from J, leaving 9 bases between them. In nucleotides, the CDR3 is TGTGCCAGCAGCTTAAGAGTAAATAGCAATCAGCCCCAGCATTTT. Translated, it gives CASSLRVNSNQPQHF.

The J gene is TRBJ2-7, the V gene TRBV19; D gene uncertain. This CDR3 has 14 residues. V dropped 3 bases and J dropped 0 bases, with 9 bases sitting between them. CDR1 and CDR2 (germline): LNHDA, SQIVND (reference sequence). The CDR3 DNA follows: TGTGCCAGTAGTATTTCACAGACCTCCTACGAGCAGTACTTC. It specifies CASSISQTSYEQYF.

CDR3 DNA: TGTGCCAGCAGCCCCGGGACACGGGAGGCCGGGGAGCTGTTTTTT. Translation gives CASSPGTREAGELFF. The chain employs TRBV13 and TRBJ2-2, with D possibly TRBD2 on 7 matching bases. Germline loops: CDR1 PRHDT, CDR2 FYEKMQ (reference sequence). Trimming removed 5 bases from V and 6 bases from J, with 16 bases in between. The CDR3 consists of 15 residues.